These 27 T cell receptor beta chains were sequenced from one sample in a study of circulating CD8 cells and anti-PD-1 response in melanoma. Using approximately 14 ng of total RNA, TCR libraries were made with the QIAseq Immune Repertoire TCR panel. TCRdb reprocessed the reads with MiXCR, giving one entry per CDR3 protein. The sample shows around 710 distinct CDR3 sequences, roughly 8% of them seen only once. Sorting of live CD3+CD8+TCRalphabeta+ cells by PD-1 and/or TIGIT gave four subsets. Sequencing used CD8+ T cells from PBMCs, obtained at baseline or after one month of anti-PD-1 therapy (not recorded which). Receptors originate from a human donor with melanoma.

This clonotype ranks as medium-sized. The chain uses TRBV20-1 and TRBJ2-7; D is possibly TRBD1 (6 bases). The CDR3 runs 14 residues. V was shortened by 3 bases and J by 0 bases, with 12 bases between the two germline ends. Germline V gene sequence: CDR1 DFQATT, CDR2 SNEGSKA (reference sequence). The CDR3 spells CSARRQGSSYEQYF. The CDR3 DNA reads as TGCAGTGCTAGGCGGCAGGGGAGCTCCTACGAGCAGTACTTC.

This clonotype is large. The chain links TRBV20-1 to TRBJ2-3; 10 bases are shared with TRBD2. This CDR3 region has 15 residues. The germline gives CDR1 DFQATT, CDR2 SNEGSKA (reference sequence). V lost 3 bases to trimming and J lost 2 bases; unmatched junction nucleotides: 5. The CDR3 DNA is TGCAGTGCTAGCCCCGGACTAGCGGACACAGATACGCAGTATTTT. The encoded protein is CSASPGLADTDTQYF.

This clonotype rates as large. The rearrangement uses TRBV19 and TRBJ2-7; the match to TRBD1 covers 8 bases. After removal of 9 bases from V and 6 bases from J, the junction contained 10 bases not matched to a gene. Germline CDR1 is LNHDA and CDR2 is SQIVND (reference sequence). This CDR3 has 13 amino acids. CDR3 protein: CASQGAQMGEQYF. CDR3 sequence (DNA): TGTGCCAGCCAGGGGGCCCAAATGGGCGAGCAGTACTTC.

This clonotype is judged large (0.1 to 1%). The rearrangement links TRBV28 to TRBJ2-5; 9 bases map to TRBD2. Germline-derived CDR1 and CDR2 are MDHEN and SYDVKM. Trimming removed 6 bases from V and 7 bases from J; junction bases left unmatched: 12. CDR3 size: 15 residues. The CDR3: CASRDHSGGRGTQYF. CDR3 bases: TGTGCCAGCAGAGACCATAGCGGGGGCAGGGGGACCCAGTACTTC. Full variable domain (outside the CDR3, taken from reference TRBV28 and TRBJ2-5): DVKVTQSSRYLVKRTGEKVFLECVQDMDHENMFWYRQDPGLGLRLIYFSYDVKMKEKGDIPEGYSVSREKKERFSLILESASTNQTSMYLCASRDHSGGRGTQYFGPGTRLLVL.

This clonotype was counted between two and nine times. CDR3 protein: CASSDPLVTLTDTQYF. The CDR3 DNA reads TGTGCCAGTAGTGATCCTCTAGTCACCCTCACAGATACGCAGTATTTT. The rearrangement uses TRBV19 and TRBJ2-3, with no clear D. Germline CDR1 is LNHDA and CDR2 is SQIVND (reference sequence). This CDR3 is built from 16 residues. The V gene lost 5 bases and the J gene lost 2 bases, with 17 bases spanning the gap.

By share of the sample, this clonotype is large. The genes are TRBV6-6 and TRBJ1-1; 7 bases line up with TRBD1. This CDR3 region has 13 residues. V dropped 6 bases and J dropped 6; count of bases not matched to a gene: 7. The germline V gene has CDR1 MNHNY and CDR2 SVGAGI (reference sequence). The CDR3 loop reads CASRLQGRAEAFF. The CDR3, as DNA: TGTGCCAGCAGGCTACAGGGGCGGGCTGAAGCTTTCTTT.

By frequency in the sample, this clonotype is large. The V and J genes are TRBV19 and TRBJ2-1; D is uncertain. The CDR3 spans 13 residues. The V and J ends lost 1 base and 9 bases respectively, with 10 bases between them. Per the germline V gene, CDR1 is LNHDA and CDR2 is SQIVND (reference sequence). CDR3 coding DNA: TGTGCCAGTAGTATAGCAACGATTGCTGAGCAGTTCTTC. Translated: CASSIATIAEQFF.

This clonotype rates as medium-sized. The CDR3 DNA reads TGCGCCAGCAGCCCTACATACGGGACGGGCAATGAGCAGTTCTTC. Amino acids: CASSPTYGTGNEQFF. The chain employs TRBV4-3 and TRBJ2-1, with D possibly called TRBD1 or TRBD2 (5 bases each). The germline gives CDR1 LGHNA, CDR2 YSLEER. This CDR3 comprises 15 residues. V was clipped by 4 bases and J by 6 bases, with 16 bases between them.

This clonotype is large by share. The chain employs TRBV29-1 and TRBJ2-7; D tentatively fits TRBD1 or TRBD2 (5 bases each). The germline V gene encodes CDR1 SQVTM and CDR2 ANQGSEA. CDR3 length: 13 amino acids. V lost 7 bases to trimming and J lost 5 bases, with 18 bases between them. The CDR3, as DNA: TGCAGCGCTCGGGACCTAATTTACGACGAGCAGTACTTC. This sequence encodes CSARDLIYDEQYF.

This clonotype is large in the sample. The rearrangement joins TRBV12-3 or TRBV12-4 to TRBJ1-3; D is perhaps TRBD1 (5 bases). Trimming removed 3 bases at V and 0 bases at J, with 6 bases between. The CDR3 spans 14 residues. CDR3 loop: CASSLGGSGNTIYF. The CDR3 nucleotides are TGTGCCAGCAGTTTGGGGGGCTCTGGAAACACCATATATTTT.

By sample share, this clonotype is large. The chain is built from TRBV19 and TRBJ2-7; 10 nucleotides match TRBD1. V lost 7 bases to trimming and J lost 3 bases; unmatched junction nucleotides: 9. CDR1 and CDR2 from the germline V gene are LNHDA and SQIVND (reference sequence). The CDR3 is 15 residues long. The CDR3 coding sequence is TGTGCCAGTACTCCGGGACAGGGGATCCTCTACGAGCAGTACTTC. Its protein is CASTPGQGILYEQYF. The full variable domain, its missing parts supplied by reference TRBV19 and TRBJ2-7, is DGGITQSPKYLFRKEGQNVTLSCEQNLNHDAMYWYRQDPGQGLRLIYYSQIVNDFQKGDIAEGYSVSREKKESFPLTVTSAQKNPTAFYLCASTPGQGILYEQYFGPGTRLTVT.

This clonotype has more than one count but fewer than ten. The gene calls are TRBV19 and TRBJ1-1; 7 bases align to TRBD1. V trimming: 5 bases; J trimming: 2 bases; junction bases outside the gene matches: 14. This CDR3 spans 17 amino acids. CDR1 and CDR2 (germline): LNHDA, SQIVND (reference sequence). The CDR3 DNA reads as TGTGCCAGTAGTTCCCTATTCACCGGGACAGTAAACACTGAAGCTTTCTTT. Encoded protein: CASSSLFTGTVNTEAFF.

By proportion, this clonotype is medium-sized. The chain combines TRBV30 with TRBJ2-1; TRBD2 aligns across 11 bases. With 3 bases clipped from V and 3 bases from J, the junction kept 1 base outside the gene matches. This CDR3 has 14 residues. Germline V gives CDR1 GTSNPN, CDR2 SVGIG (reference sequence). This chain's CDR3 is CAWSGLAGYNEQFF. In DNA form, the CDR3 reads TGTGCCTGGAGCGGACTAGCGGGCTACAATGAGCAGTTCTTC.

A note on this clonotype: The junction differs from germline at one of its ends, possibly a read error. V usage is TRBV5-5 and J usage is TRBJ1-1; TRBD1 matches 7 bases. The CDR3 has 17 amino acids. Germline CDR1 is SGHKS and CDR2 is YYEKEE (reference sequence). CDR3 amino acids: CASSHGTGTEKSTEAFF. CDR3 DNA sequence: TGTGCCAGCAGCCACGGAACCGGGACAGAGAAGTCGACGGAAGCTTTCTTC.

This clonotype is large. J is TRBJ2-5 and V is TRBV2, with D possibly TRBD2 on 6 matching bases. Germline loops: CDR1 SNHLY, CDR2 FYNNEI. V lost 2 bases, J lost 7 bases, and 14 bases lay in between. This CDR3 region has 14 residues. The CDR3 DNA is TGTGCCAGCAGTGAACCTAGCGACGTCCGGACCCAGTACTTC. Protein sequence: CASSEPSDVRTQYF.

About this clonotype itself: A read error may account for a junction end that differs from germline. J is TRBJ2-7 and V is TRBV19, with 10 nucleotides matching TRBD1. The germline CDR1 and CDR2 sequences are LNHDA and SQIVND (reference sequence). The CDR3 has 15 amino acids. The CDR3 sequence: CPSTPGQGILYERYF. The DNA for the CDR3 is TGTCCCAGTACTCCGGGACAGGGGATCCTCTACGAGCGGTACTTC.

This clonotype is large (0.1 to 1%) within its sample. The rearrangement joins TRBV19 to TRBJ2-1; no clear D gene. Trimming took off 4 bases at V and 9 bases at J, with 10 bases between the two ends. The CDR3 length is 12 residues. CDR1 is LNHDA, CDR2 SQIVND, per germline (reference sequence). CDR3 sequence (DNA): TGTGCCAGTAGTAGTACGTGGGCTGAGCAGTTCTTC. Its translation is CASSSTWAEQFF.

This chain joins TRBV5-6 and TRBJ2-6; D is ambiguous. The V gene's germline CDR1 is SGHDT and CDR2 YYEEEE. V was trimmed by 1 base and J by 0 bases, leaving 5 bases between them. The CDR3 runs to 15 residues. CDR3 in DNA: TGTGCCAGCAGCTTGAGGCGCTCTGGGGCCAACGTCCTGACTTTC. Translation: CASSLRRSGANVLTF.

By proportion, this clonotype is large. The chain is built from TRBV29-1 and TRBJ2-5; D is unresolved. CDR3 length equals 14 residues. V lost 4 bases to trimming and J lost 2 bases, with 14 bases between them. The germline V gene encodes CDR1 SQVTM and CDR2 ANQGSEA. CDR3 region: CSVVTRAVQETQYF. CDR3 in DNA: TGCAGCGTTGTTACCCGGGCAGTACAAGAGACCCAGTACTTC. Together with reference TRBV29-1 and TRBJ2-5, the CDR3 gives the full variable domain: SAVISQKPSRDICQRGTSLTIQCQVDSQVTMMFWYRQQPGQSLTLIATANQGSEATYESGFVIDKFPISRPNLTFSTLTVSNMSPEDSSIYLCSVVTRAVQETQYFGPGTRLLVL.

This clonotype is large in the sample. The chain employs TRBV7-2 and TRBJ1-1; D gene unclear. V lost 4 bases to trimming and J lost 6 bases, with 15 bases between them. From germline, CDR1 is SGHTA and CDR2 FQGNSA. This CDR3 comprises 14 residues. The CDR3 region is CASSSDISSSEAFF. CDR3 bases: TGTGCCAGCAGCTCAGACATAAGTTCGTCTGAAGCTTTCTTT.

This clonotype is categorized as large. The chain employs TRBV7-3 and TRBJ1-1; no reliable D call. The germline V and J ends were trimmed by 5 bases and 0 bases, with 7 bases remaining between them. CDR1 and CDR2 from the germline V gene are SGHTA and FQGTGA. The CDR3 contains 13 residues. The CDR3 sequence is CASSKEVNTEAFF. The CDR3 DNA reads TGTGCCAGCAGCAAGGAGGTGAACACTGAAGCTTTCTTT. Together with reference TRBV7-3 and TRBJ1-1, the CDR3 gives the full variable domain: GAGVSQTPSNKVTEKGKYVELRCDPISGHTALYWYRQSLGQGPEFLIYFQGTGAADDSGLPNDRFFAVRPEGSVSTLKIQRTERGDSAVYLCASSKEVNTEAFFGQGTRLTVV.

This clonotype is large (0.1 to 1%). The gene calls are TRBV7-8 and TRBJ2-3; 10 bases are a match to TRBD2. V shed 5 bases, J shed 0 bases, and the junction held 8 bases outside the gene matches. The CDR3 covers 17 residues. The germline CDR1 and CDR2 sequences are SGHVS and FQNEAQ. The CDR3 sequence: CASSRLAGGSSTDTQYF. CDR3 DNA: TGTGCCAGCAGCCGGTTAGCGGGGGGCTCTAGCACAGATACGCAGTATTTT.

This clonotype ranks as large. The gene calls are TRBV9 and TRBJ2-1; no definite D call. Germline loops: CDR1 SGDLS, CDR2 YYNGEE. CDR3 size: 15 residues. V gave up 2 bases and J gave up 1 base, with 10 bases separating them. In DNA form, the CDR3 reads TGTGCCAGCAGCGTCAGTGTAGGATCCTACAATGAGCAGTTCTTC. Translated: CASSVSVGSYNEQFF. The full variable domain, with the rest looked up from reference TRBV9 and TRBJ2-1, is DSGVTQTPKHLITATGQRVTLRCSPRSGDLSVYWYQQSLDQGLQFLIQYYNGEERAKGNILERFSAQQFPDLHSELNLSSLELGDSALYFCASSVSVGSYNEQFFGPGTRLTVL.

By proportion, this clonotype is medium-sized (0.01 to 0.1%). The junction differs from germline at one of its ends, possibly a read error. The chain is built from TRBV19 and TRBJ2-1, with D tentatively TRBD2 (7 bases). There are 13 residues in the CDR3. The germline V gene encodes CDR1 LNHDA and CDR2 SQIVND (reference sequence). Here the CDR3 DNA reads TGTGCCAGTAGCGGGGCGGGGGCCAATGAGCAGCTCTTC. This encodes CASSGAGANEQLF.

The chain combines TRBV2 with TRBJ2-3; D may correspond to TRBD1 or TRBD2 (5 bases each). The CDR3 loop spans 14 amino acids. With 8 bases removed from V and 2 bases from J, the gap between germline ends came to 14 bases. Germline V CDR1 and CDR2: SNHLY, FYNNEI. In DNA, the CDR3 is TGTGCCAGCGGAGAGGGACCGGCCACAGATACGCAGTATTTT. Amino acids: CASGEGPATDTQYF.

In this sample, this clonotype is medium-sized (0.01 to 0.1%). V gene TRBV29-1 combines with J gene TRBJ1-1, with D possibly matching TRBD1 (6 bases). From germline, CDR1 is SQVTM and CDR2 ANQGSEA. Trimming stripped 7 bases from V and 0 bases from J, with 18 bases between. The CDR3 is made up of 15 amino acids. This CDR3 is CSARGGEPVNTEAFF. As DNA, the CDR3 is TGCAGCGCCCGAGGGGGGGAGCCAGTGAACACTGAAGCTTTCTTT.

This clonotype is judged large. The chain couples TRBV29-1 to TRBJ2-1, with 10 bases identical to TRBD2. The ends lost 6 bases at V and 3 bases at J; junction bases unmatched: 8. Germline V gives CDR1 SQVTM, CDR2 ANQGSEA. The CDR3 is made up of 15 amino acids. CDR3 amino acids: CSVDLSGGIYNEQFF. The CDR3 DNA sequence: TGCAGCGTCGACCTTAGCGGGGGGATCTACAATGAGCAGTTCTTC.